A single sample gave rise to the 5 T cell receptor beta chains below, sequenced in a study of PD-1 blockade in classical Hodgkin lymphoma (dated by TCRdb to between 2020 and 2021). Libraries were built with the immunoSEQ multiplex PCR assay. In TCRdb, the immuneACCESS table is reduced to in-frame sequences with V and J assigned. These tables do not hold every clone; where another copy was compared, an unresolved V gene accounts for under half, and the others remain unexplained. Here the sample has about 90,000 clones; nearly 90% occur a single time. The top ten constitute about 11% of the sample. The time point label of this sample denotes: cycle 2 day 1 (C2D1) of nivolumab. Relapse after autologous stem cell transplantation had occurred in all trial patients, and cohorts A, B and C were distinguished by prior brentuximab vedotin exposure. This specimen was peripheral blood mononuclear cells (PBMCs), taken before the second cycle of nivolumab. Source of these receptors: a human donor with classical Hodgkin lymphoma.

The chain links TRBV19 to TRBJ2-1; 7 bases match TRBD2. Losses at the gene ends were 1 base for V and 0 bases for J; bases not matched to a gene: 0. CDR3 size: 15 residues. Looked up from germline, CDR1 is LNHDA and CDR2 is SQIVND (reference sequence). The CDR3 is CASSIGTSSYNEQFF. DNA of the CDR3: TGTGCCAGTAGTATAGGGACTAGCTCCTACAATGAGCAGTTCTTC.

The V and J genes are TRBV2 and TRBJ2-7, with a possible D match to TRBD1 (5 bases). The CDR3 is made up of 14 amino acids. The germline V gene has CDR1 SNHLY and CDR2 FYNNEI. V was shortened by 3 bases and J by 6 bases, with 15 bases between the two germline ends. As DNA, the CDR3 is TGTGCCAGCAGTGAGATCGTAGGGGTTTTCGAGCAGTACTTC. Amino acid sequence: CASSEIVGVFEQYF. Full variable domain (missing parts from reference TRBV2 and TRBJ2-7): EPEVTQTPSHQVTQMGQEVILRCVPISNHLYFYWYRQILGQKVEFLVSFYNNEISEKSEIFDDQFSVERPDGSNFTLKIRSTKLEDSAMYFCASSEIVGVFEQYFGPGTRLTVT.

The V gene is TRBV5-1, the J gene TRBJ2-2; possible D gene TRBD2, 5 bases. Germline CDR1 and CDR2: SGHRS and YFSETQ. The CDR3 runs 15 residues. The V end was cut by 0 bases, the J end by 5 bases, with 11 bases between. CDR3 loop: CASSLERAGTGELFF. The CDR3 DNA reads as TGCGCCAGCAGCTTGGAGAGGGCGGGTACCGGGGAGCTGTTTTTT.

The CDR3 protein is CASSFAPGTEEKLFF. CDR3 DNA sequence: TGTGCCAGCAGCTTCGCCCCAGGGACGGAGGAAAAACTGTTTTTT. V usage is TRBV5-6 and J usage is TRBJ1-4; D is perhaps TRBD1 (5 bases). Germline loops: CDR1 SGHDT, CDR2 YYEEEE. The CDR3 sequence is 15 residues long. V was trimmed by 2 bases and J by 8 bases, leaving 16 bases between them.

This rearrangement joins TRBV4-1 to TRBJ1-5, with TRBD1 identical over 12 bases. V lost 0 bases and J lost 1; bases outside the gene matches: 7. This CDR3 has 19 residues. Per germline, CDR1 MGHRA and CDR2 YSYEKL. Written as DNA, the CDR3 is TGCGCCAGCAGCCAAGACCGGGACAGGGGGCTAATCAGCAATCAGCCCCAGCATTTT. It encodes CASSQDRDRGLISNQPQHF.